Described below is a single TCR beta chain sequence and its context. Through a sample-barcoded 5' primer and a J-beta primer mix, a second PCR was run for roughly 7 to 11 cycles. Via MiXCR, TCRdb re-called the 5' RACE reads, giving one row per CDR3 protein. The sample holds 780,000 or so distinct CDR3 sequences, more than 50% seen once. The V end lost 4 bases, the J end lost 3 bases, and 10 bases lay between the germline ends. CDR3 length equals 14 residues. From germline, CDR1 is SGHRS and CDR2 YFSETQ. This sample is part of a study of blood T cells in healthy people across ages. The V gene is TRBV5-1, the J gene TRBJ1-4; weak D call: TRBD1 (5 bases). The sequence came from a man aged 35-49 years in good health. Sequencing used blood. In DNA form, the CDR3 reads TGCGCCAGCAGCGTGGGGGGGTCTAATGAAAAACTGTTTTTT. It translates to CASSVGGSNEKLFF.